This TCR beta chain was recovered during a study of blood T cell repertoires in COVID-19. Turning to the study itself: Collection of acute and convalescent COVID-19 samples took place in the United States, Italy and Spain. T cells, B-cell-depleted T cells, or PBMCs supplied cDNA or gDNA.

Authors' methods: Quantification of nucleated cells was approximated via reference gene primer amplification. Using immunoSEQ multiplex PCR, the repertoire was profiled, and TCRdb retains in-frame clones only, with some absent. That table furnishes V, J and clone size, whereas the DNA furnished D and trimming. The sample has some 310,000 clones; roughly 84% are singletons. This clone is a singleton in its sample. The CDR3 length is 15 residues. V lost 4 bases to trimming and J lost 5 bases, with 16 bases between them. Looked up from germline, CDR1 is SGHDT and CDR2 is YYEEEE. Input material: peripheral blood. The V and J genes are TRBV5-6 and TRBJ2-1; possibly TRBD2 for D (5 bases). The source of this sequence is a man aged 50 to 59 with active or convalescent COVID-19. CDR3 amino acids: CASSPRMVAHNEQFF. CDR3 coding DNA: TGTGCCAGCAGCCCCCGTATGGTAGCGCACAATGAGCAGTTCTTC.